The 6 T cell receptor beta chains presented below share a single source sample, sequenced in a study of response to subunit inactivated influenza vaccine. A single record per CDR3 protein comes from TCRdb applying MiXCR to the RT-PCR reads. The sample gives hundreds of thousands of distinct CDR3 sequences, 14% of which show up once; 7.6% is in the top ten. Material: PBMCs from blood, obtained around 14 days before vaccination. The receptors were sampled from a man between 45 and 60 years old who received an inactivated influenza vaccine.

V is TRBV6-1 and J is TRBJ1-5; D call uncertain. V lost 6 bases to trimming and J lost 9 bases, with 9 bases between them. Per the germline V gene, CDR1 is MNHNS and CDR2 is SASEGT. The CDR3 sequence is 11 residues long. The CDR3 loop is CASSWSGPQHF. CDR3 in DNA: TGTGCCAGCAGCTGGTCGGGGCCCCAGCATTTT.

This chain connects TRBV6-2 or TRBV6-3 to TRBJ2-1; 13 bases fit TRBD2. Trimming removed 6 bases from V and 3 bases from J; junction bases left unmatched: 11. The CDR3 spans 18 residues. CDR1 and CDR2 (germline): MNHEY, SVGEGT. The CDR3 nucleotides are TGTGCCAGCAGCCACCCCGGACTAGCGGGAGTATACTACAATGAGCAGTTCTTC. It codes for CASSHPGLAGVYYNEQFF.

This clonotype came up a few times. This chain connects TRBV4-2 to TRBJ1-6, with D possibly being TRBD1 (5 bases). CDR3 size: 16 residues. Per germline, CDR1 LGHNA and CDR2 YNFKEQ. Trimming took 1 base from V and 7 from J, leaving 14 bases between them. For the CDR3, the DNA is TGTGCCAGCAGCCAAGGAGGCGGCAGGGCCAATTCACCCCTCCACTTT. It yields the protein CASSQGGGRANSPLHF.

In its sample, this clonotype was seen many times. This chain's CDR3 is CASSLGASGTTDTQYF. Here the CDR3 DNA reads TGTGCCAGCAGTTTAGGGGCTAGCGGCACCACAGATACGCAGTATTTT. The chain is built from TRBV12-3 or TRBV12-4 and TRBJ2-3; TRBD2 agrees at 7 bases. The CDR3 loop spans 16 amino acids. J lost 2 bases, V lost 1 base, and 6 bases had no gene match.

This clonotype has at least ten counts. The chain links TRBV29-1 to TRBJ2-5; weak D call: TRBD1 (6 bases). The V end was cut by 7 bases, the J end by 5 bases, with 11 bases between. The CDR3 spans 11 residues. CDR1 and CDR2 (germline): SQVTM, ANQGSEA. The DNA for the CDR3 is TGCAGCGGAGAAAGGGGGGAGACCCAGTACTTC. Translated: CSGERGETQYF.

This clonotype came up many times. V usage is TRBV5-5 and J usage is TRBJ2-7; 8 bases are a match to TRBD1. V shed 2 bases and J 3 bases; nucleotides not matched to a gene: 7. The CDR3 totals 15 residues. Germline loops: CDR1 SGHKS, CDR2 YYEKEE (reference sequence). CDR3 nucleotide sequence: TGTGCCAGCAGCTTAGCAGGGGGCGCGAGCTACGAGCAGTACTTC. It translates to CASSLAGGASYEQYF. The full variable domain, completed using reference TRBV5-5 and TRBJ2-7, is DAGVTQSPTHLIKTRGQQVTLRCSPISGHKSVSWYQQVLGQGPQFIFQYYEKEERGRGNFPDRFSARQFPNYSSELNVNALLLGDSALYLCASSLAGGASYEQYFGPGTRLTVT.